Included here is one TCR beta chain sequence, with context. The CDR3 contains 14 residues. Germline CDR1 reads SGHNT; CDR2 reads YYREEE (reference sequence). Trimming took 9 bases from V and 1 from J; bases not matched to a gene: 7. These data belong to a study of blood T cell repertoires in COVID-19. Clones were read by immunoSEQ multiplex PCR, and TCRdb kept only the in-frame ones, dropping some. In the table there are roughly 100,000 clones, roughly 84% of which are singletons. Input material: peripheral blood. This TCR came from a man in his 70s with active or convalescent COVID-19. V is TRBV5-4 and J is TRBJ2-3; 8 positions agree with TRBD2. This CDR3 is CATGTRSGTDTQYF. CDR3 DNA sequence: TGTGCCACCGGGACTAGATCGGGCACAGATACGCAGTATTTT.